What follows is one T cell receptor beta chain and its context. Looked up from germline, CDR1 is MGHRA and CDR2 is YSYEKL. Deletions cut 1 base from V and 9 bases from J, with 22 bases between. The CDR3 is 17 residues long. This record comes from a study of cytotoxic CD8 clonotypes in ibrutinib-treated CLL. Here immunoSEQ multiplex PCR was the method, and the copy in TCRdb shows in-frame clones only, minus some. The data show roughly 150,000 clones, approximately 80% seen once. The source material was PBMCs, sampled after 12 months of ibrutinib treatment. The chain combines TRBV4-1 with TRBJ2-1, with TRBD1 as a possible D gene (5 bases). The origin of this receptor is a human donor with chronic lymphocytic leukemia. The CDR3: CASSQGFKAGPISEQFF. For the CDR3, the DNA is TGCGCCAGCAGCCAAGGATTTAAAGCAGGGCCGATTAGTGAGCAGTTCTTC.